The source of this T cell receptor (beta chain) is a study of cytomegalovirus exposure and HLA in healthy donors. Using immunoSEQ multiplex PCR, the repertoire was profiled, and TCRdb retains in-frame clones only, with some absent. Here the sample spans 150,000 or so clones, around 83% being singletons. The donors were part of the validation cohort of 120 subjects. That cohort was separate from the first cohort, which comprised 550 to 750 subjects. Trimming pared 7 bases from V and 8 bases from J, leaving 14 bases between. The CDR3 contains 12 residues. Germline V CDR1 and CDR2: ENHRY, SYGVKD. Sequenced sample: PBMCs. The sequence was collected from a human donor in good health. J is TRBJ1-2 and V is TRBV10-3; tentatively, D is TRBD1 (6 bases). The DNA for the CDR3 is TGTGCCATCACCGGGGGGGCCGGGGGCTACACCTTC. Its protein is CAITGGAGGYTF.